The TCR beta chain under discussion was sequenced for a study of blood T cell repertoires in COVID-19. For the study at large: Material from acute and convalescent COVID-19 was sourced from the United States, Italy and Spain. PBMCs, B-cell-depleted T cells, or T cells were the source of the cDNA or gDNA that made up the material.

Original analysis: Nucleated cell number was recorded as an estimate derived from reference gene primer amplification. Method: immunoSEQ multiplex PCR; TCRdb's copy keeps in-frame clones and lacks some. V and J calls and clone size are those listed in that table; D and trimming were worked out from the DNA. Of 100,000 to 120,000 clones listed, around 86% are singletons. This clone was observed a handful of times. V trimming: 1 base; J trimming: 4 bases; junction bases outside the gene matches: 6. This CDR3 has 16 residues. Per germline, CDR1 LGHNA and CDR2 YSLEER. The rearrangement links TRBV4-3 to TRBJ2-1; 8 nucleotides line up with TRBD2. The sequence derives from a woman between 65 and 79 years old with acute or convalescent COVID-19. Sample: peripheral blood. The CDR3 region has the DNA TGCGCCAGCAGCCAAGTGGGCGGGGGGCCTTACAATGAGCAGTTCTTC. Its translation: CASSQVGGGPYNEQFF.